One and the same sample provided the 18 T cell receptor beta chains below, sequenced in a study of early T cells in non-severe SARS-CoV-2 infection. Each CDR3 protein gets one entry after TCRdb re-called the 5' RACE reads with MiXCR. The data hold tens of thousands of distinct CDR3 sequences, with about 10% observed a single time. This specimen was whole blood, taken at baseline. The receptors were sampled from an adult who was a healthcare worker with PCR-confirmed SARS-CoV-2 infection or an uninfected control (not recorded which).

At least ten counts were recorded for this clonotype. CDR3 sequence reads: CASSFRDRYYEQFF. In DNA form, the CDR3 reads TGTGCCAGCAGCTTCCGGGACAGGTACTATGAGCAGTTCTTC. The gene calls are TRBV7-9 and TRBJ2-1, with 8 nucleotides matching TRBD1. This CDR3 is built from 14 residues. Germline values: CDR1 SEHNR, CDR2 FQNEAQ (reference sequence). The ends lost 3 bases at V and 8 bases at J; junction bases unmatched: 6.

The V and J genes are TRBV27 and TRBJ1-1; the D gene is possibly TRBD1 (6 bases). This CDR3 region has 15 residues. V lost 7 bases to trimming and J lost 3 bases, with 18 bases between them. The germline V gene encodes CDR1 MNHEY and CDR2 SMNVEV (reference sequence). CDR3 region: CASIRGGQGHTEAFF. The CDR3 region has the DNA TGTGCCAGCATCCGGGGTGGGCAGGGGCACACTGAAGCTTTCTTT.

Of note for this clonotype: Given a much more abundant clone one base away, this may be a read error. This chain links TRBV7-6 with TRBJ2-3, with 7 nucleotides matching TRBD2. The CDR3 extends over 14 amino acids. J was trimmed by 8 bases and V by 1 base; bases with no gene match: 6. Germline assignment: CDR1 SGHVS and CDR2 FNYEAQ. The CDR3 DNA sequence: TGTGCCAGCAGCTTAGAGGCGGGGGTAGTTACGCAGTATTTT. Translated, it gives CASSLEAGVVTQYF.

This clonotype was detected only a few times. The chain carries TRBV7-9 and TRBJ2-3; a weak D match, TRBD1 (5 bases). The CDR3 sequence is 15 residues long. Trimming left V 7 bases short and J 2 bases short, with 16 bases between. Germline V CDR1 and CDR2: SEHNR, FQNEAQ (reference sequence). This CDR3 reads CASNPGQENTDTQYF. For the CDR3, the DNA is TGTGCCAGCAACCCAGGGCAGGAGAACACAGATACGCAGTATTTT.

The genes are TRBV30 and TRBJ2-7; no clear D. Trimming removed 6 bases from V and 5 bases from J, with 11 bases in between. The CDR3 is made up of 11 amino acids. Germline-derived CDR1 and CDR2 are GTSNPN and SVGIG (reference sequence). The CDR3 spells CACLQFDEQYF. In DNA, the CDR3 is TGTGCCTGCCTTCAGTTCGACGAGCAGTACTTC.

The chain recombines TRBV28 with TRBJ2-7, with TRBD1 as a possible D gene (6 bases). This CDR3 region has 14 residues. V lost 1 base to trimming and J lost 3 bases, with 10 bases between them. The V gene's germline CDR1 is MDHEN and CDR2 SYDVKM. CDR3 loop: CASSLFTGSYEQYF. The CDR3 DNA reads as TGTGCCAGCAGTTTATTTACAGGGAGCTACGAGCAGTACTTC.

The V gene is TRBV23-1, the J gene TRBJ2-1, with 10 nucleotides matching TRBD1. Being an ORF, TRBV23-1 has a function that is uncertain. The CDR3 has 17 amino acids. V trimming: 9 bases; J trimming: 2 bases; junction bases outside the gene matches: 13. The CDR3 DNA sequence: TGCGCCAGGCCTGGGACAGGGGTTGGGATGGCCTACAATGAGCAGTTCTTC. It translates to CARPGTGVGMAYNEQFF.

The V and J genes are TRBV6-6 and TRBJ2-2, with D uncertain. This CDR3 is 15 amino acids long. In germline, CDR1 is MNHNY, CDR2 SVGAGI (reference sequence). Trimming pared 0 bases from V and 4 bases from J, leaving 9 bases between. The CDR3 DNA is TGTGCCAGCAGTTACTCGCATATAGCCACCGGGGAGCTGTTTTTT. This codes for CASSYSHIATGELFF.

Ten or more counts support this clonotype. V gene TRBV9 combines with J gene TRBJ2-3; no clear D. Trimming took off 2 bases at V and 4 bases at J, with 11 bases between the two ends. CDR3 size: 14 residues. CDR1 SGDLS and CDR2 YYNGEE come from the germline V gene. CDR3 loop: CASSVRPLADTQYF. The CDR3 nucleotides read TGTGCCAGCAGCGTCAGACCCCTGGCAGATACGCAGTATTTT.

CDR3 sequence (DNA): TGTGCCAGCAGCCCGGTGGGTAGAGCGATCACAGATACGCAGTATTTT. This gives the protein CASSPVGRAITDTQYF. The chain employs TRBV7-2 and TRBJ2-3; D is uncertain. V dropped 5 bases and J dropped 2 bases, with 17 bases sitting between them. Per the germline V gene, CDR1 is SGHTA and CDR2 is FQGNSA. The CDR3 has 16 residues.

The chain recombines TRBV30 with TRBJ1-6; D may be TRBD1 (5 bases). Germline V gives CDR1 GTSNPN, CDR2 SVGIG (reference sequence). V lost 4 bases and J lost 10, with 17 bases in between. This CDR3 has 14 amino acids. The DNA for the CDR3 is TGTGCCTGGACTTATGGGACGAACGAATCACCCCTCCACTTT. Protein: CAWTYGTNESPLHF.

This sequence joins TRBV7-9 and TRBJ2-3; D is tentatively TRBD1 or TRBD2 (6 bases each). V lost 1 base and J lost 4, with 12 bases in between. Germline CDR1 and CDR2: SEHNR and FQNEAQ (reference sequence). CDR3 length: 15 residues. CDR3 nucleotide sequence: TGTGCCAGCAGCTTAGTGGGGGGCGCGGCAGATACGCAGTATTTT. Its translation: CASSLVGGAADTQYF. The variable domain in full, completed from reference TRBV7-9 and TRBJ2-3, reads DTGVSQNPRHKITKRGQNVTFRCDPISEHNRLYWYRQTLGQGPEFLTYFQNEAQLEKSRLLSDRFSAERPKGSFSTLEIQRTEQGDSAMYLCASSLVGGAADTQYFGPGTRLTVL.

The gene calls are TRBV12-3 or TRBV12-4 and TRBJ2-3; D uncertain. The CDR3 is 11 residues long. Between the trimmed V and J ends, which lost 3 bases and 7 bases, there was a span of 5 bases. The CDR3 spells CASSFGNTQYF. CDR3 DNA sequence: TGTGCCAGCAGTTTCGGAAATACGCAGTATTTT.

There are a few counts of this clonotype. The chain has TRBV10-1 and TRBJ2-3; 7 nucleotides align to TRBD2. The CDR3 spans 16 residues. The ends lost 4 bases at V and 4 bases at J; junction bases unmatched: 11. The germline gives CDR1 WNHNN, CDR2 SYGVQD (reference sequence). The CDR3 loop is CASSAQGRAGPDTQYF. CDR3 in DNA: TGCGCCAGCAGTGCCCAAGGGAGGGCAGGACCAGATACGCAGTATTTT.

This clonotype was detected a few times. The rearrangement uses TRBV6-4 and TRBJ2-3, with TRBD2 identical over 10 bases. The CDR3 is 15 amino acids. Losses at the gene ends were 6 bases for V and 2 bases for J; bases not matched to a gene: 5. Germline-derived CDR1 and CDR2 are MRHNA and SNTAGT. The CDR3 here is CASSESGGATDTQYF. CDR3 coding DNA: TGTGCCAGCAGCGAGAGCGGGGGGGCCACAGATACGCAGTATTTT.

This clonotype was seen at least ten times. The rearrangement joins TRBV29-1 to TRBJ2-3; 7 bases align to TRBD2. V gave up 6 bases and J gave up 10 bases; unmatched junction bases: 22. Per the germline V gene, CDR1 is SQVTM and CDR2 is ANQGSEA. CDR3 length: 16 amino acids. The DNA of the CDR3 is TGCAGCGTCCTCGGCCGGGACTATAGAAGATGGTGGGCGCAGTATTTT. It translates to CSVLGRDYRRWWAQYF.

This clonotype was recorded at least ten times. The chain uses TRBV7-9 and TRBJ1-6; 10 nucleotides agree with TRBD1. Germline trimming cut 5 bases from V and 11 bases from J; bases unmatched to any gene: 18. Germline values: CDR1 SEHNR, CDR2 FQNEAQ (reference sequence). The CDR3 is 18 residues long. CDR3 coding DNA: TGTGCCAGCAGCGGTTACCGGGACAGGGGATCAGGCGGGCCACCCCTCCACTTT. This codes for CASSGYRDRGSGGPPLHF.

The rearrangement uses TRBV4-3 and TRBJ2-2; possibly TRBD1 or TRBD2 for D (5 bases each). Germline loops: CDR1 LGHNA, CDR2 YSLEER. V was shortened by 0 bases and J by 0 bases, with 8 bases between the two germline ends. This CDR3 is 16 amino acids long. The DNA of the CDR3 is TGCGCCAGCAGCCAAGAGGGGGTTACGAACACCGGGGAGCTGTTTTTT. This translates into CASSQEGVTNTGELFF.